These 15 T cell receptor beta chains came from one sample sequenced in a study of identical twins. One entry per CDR3 protein results from TCRdb running MiXCR on the 5' RACE reads. The data contain approximately 590,000 distinct CDR3 sequences, roughly 9.5% of them singletons. The sample was also reused in another study, on yellow fever vaccine responses in identical twins.

Specimen: PBMCs. Every receptor here comes from a woman aged 18 to 35 in good health.

Many counts were recorded for this clonotype. The CDR3: CSAGGEGAYNEQFF. Here the CDR3 DNA reads TGCAGCGCCGGCGGGGAGGGGGCCTACAATGAGCAGTTCTTC. The genes are TRBV29-1 and TRBJ2-1; D might be TRBD2 (7 bases). The CDR3 is made up of 14 amino acids. Trimming shortened V by 7 bases and J by 2 bases, and 15 bases separated the two germline ends. Germline CDR1 SQVTM, CDR2 ANQGSEA.

This clonotype was detected ten times or more. The gene calls are TRBV29-1 and TRBJ2-1; 8 nucleotides agree with TRBD1. Germline V CDR1 and CDR2: SQVTM, ANQGSEA. The trim removed 3 bases at V and 6 bases at J, leaving 7 bases unmatched. The CDR3 is 14 amino acids. This CDR3 reads CSVDPTGGSNEQFF. In DNA, the CDR3 is TGCAGCGTTGACCCCACAGGGGGAAGCAATGAGCAGTTCTTC.

At least ten counts were recorded for this clonotype. J is TRBJ2-3 and V is TRBV27; D is unclear. The CDR3 totals 12 residues. Trimming took off 6 bases at V and 1 base at J, with 5 bases between the two ends. CDR1 and CDR2 from the germline V gene are MNHEY and SMNVEV (reference sequence). DNA of the CDR3: TGTGCCAGCAGCCCCCGCACAGATACGCAGTATTTT. Its translation is CASSPRTDTQYF.

This chain links TRBV20-1 with TRBJ2-3; tentatively, D is TRBD1 or TRBD2 (5 bases each). V was pared by 0 bases and J by 5 bases, with 15 bases between. This CDR3 has 15 residues. Germline V gene lookup returns CDR1 DFQATT and CDR2 SNEGSKA (reference sequence). CDR3 residues: CSAREEWDRGDTQYF. The CDR3 nucleotides are TGCAGTGCTAGAGAGGAGTGGGACCGGGGAGATACGCAGTATTTT.

The CDR3 loop is CASSYSTGQETQYF. The CDR3 DNA reads as TGTGCCAGCAGTTACTCGACAGGACAAGAGACCCAGTACTTC. The chain employs TRBV6-5 and TRBJ2-5; D possibly corresponds to TRBD1 (6 bases). The CDR3 is 14 residues long. CDR1 and CDR2 (germline): MNHEY, SVGAGI. Trimming removed 0 bases at V and 2 bases at J, with 7 bases between.

This clonotype was counted many times. The chain is built from TRBV20-1 and TRBJ1-3; D unresolved. Looked up from germline, CDR1 is DFQATT and CDR2 is SNEGSKA (reference sequence). V lost 1 base and J lost 5, with 12 bases in between. This CDR3 spans 14 amino acids. The CDR3 here is CSARGGGVRNTIYF. The CDR3 bases are TGCAGTGCTAGAGGAGGAGGTGTGCGAAACACCATATATTTT.

This clonotype was found a few times. The rearrangement uses TRBV20-1 and TRBJ2-7; 8 nucleotides align to TRBD1. CDR1 and CDR2 from the germline V gene are DFQATT and SNEGSKA (reference sequence). V dropped 4 bases and J dropped 7; count of bases not matched to a gene: 24. The length of the CDR3 is 18 residues. The DNA of the CDR3 is TGCAGTGCTAAGGTTTGGCCGCGTCAGCAGACAGGGGTGGGGGAGCAGTACTTC. Translation: CSAKVWPRQQTGVGEQYF.

This clonotype showed up many times. This chain joins TRBV27 and TRBJ2-1, with D perhaps matching TRBD1 or TRBD2 (6 bases each). CDR1 and CDR2 from the germline V gene are MNHEY and SMNVEV (reference sequence). The CDR3 is 15 residues long. Deletions cut 7 bases from V and 2 bases from J, with 15 bases between. The CDR3 region is CASTPSGAPYNEQFF. The CDR3 DNA reads TGTGCCAGCACACCTTCGGGGGCCCCCTACAATGAGCAGTTCTTC.

The genes are TRBV11-2 and TRBJ2-1; a possible D gene is TRBD2 (5 bases). Between the trimmed V and J ends, which lost 5 bases and 6 bases, there was a span of 26 bases. Germline CDR1 and CDR2: SGHAT and FQNNGV. The CDR3 loop spans 18 amino acids. The CDR3 loop reads CASSLLTTNTDSGNEQFF. In DNA form, the CDR3 reads TGTGCCAGCAGCCTCCTGACGACTAATACCGATTCGGGCAATGAGCAGTTCTTC.

The chain recombines TRBV29-1 with TRBJ2-7; TRBD1 might be the D (6 bases). The CDR3 loop spans 12 amino acids. Germline lookup yields CDR1 SQVTM and CDR2 ANQGSEA. V lost 4 bases and J lost 3, with 10 bases in between. The CDR3 nucleotides are TGCAGCGTTGGGACAGCCATCTACGAGCAGTACTTC. Translating it yields CSVGTAIYEQYF.

The V gene is TRBV28, the J gene TRBJ2-7; the D is unclear. Germline values: CDR1 MDHEN, CDR2 SYDVKM. The CDR3 has 11 residues. Trimming removed 5 bases at V and 6 bases at J, with 8 bases between. CDR3 sequence reads: CASSDPLEQYF. CDR3 nucleotides: TGTGCCAGCAGTGACCCTCTCGAGCAGTACTTC.

Note on this clonotype: Given a much more abundant clone one base away, this may be a read error. The chain carries TRBV4-1 and TRBJ2-2; D is ambiguous. The CDR3 contains 14 residues. Germline lookup yields CDR1 MGHRA and CDR2 YSYEKL. The CDR3 DNA reads TGTGCCAGCAGCCCCGGCGTATTCACCGGGGAGCTGTTTTTT. Translated: CASSPGVFTGELFF.

This clonotype was picked up a small number of times. The chain has TRBV29-1 and TRBJ1-1; 7 bases are a match to TRBD1. Germline CDR1 reads SQVTM; CDR2 reads ANQGSEA. The CDR3 totals 13 residues. With 6 bases clipped from V and 5 bases from J, the junction kept 9 bases outside the gene matches. The CDR3 DNA follows: TGCAGCGTGAAACACAGGGGTCGGACTGAAGCTTTCTTT. As protein: CSVKHRGRTEAFF.

The chain employs TRBV7-9 and TRBJ2-1; no clear D. Germline V lookup: CDR1 SEHNR, CDR2 FQNEAQ (reference sequence). Trimming left V 5 bases short and J 7 bases short, with 12 bases between. CDR3 length equals 13 residues. CDR3 residues: CASSRSGVNEQFF. In DNA form, the CDR3 reads TGTGCCAGCAGCAGAAGTGGGGTAAATGAGCAGTTCTTC.

This chain connects TRBV9 to TRBJ1-2; possible D gene TRBD1, 5 bases. The V gene lost 2 bases and the J gene lost 3 bases, with 11 bases spanning the gap. This CDR3 comprises 14 residues. Looked up from germline, CDR1 is SGDLS and CDR2 is YYNGEE. DNA of the CDR3: TGTGCCAGCAGCGTCCACGGGACCGACTATGGCTACACCTTC. It encodes CASSVHGTDYGYTF.